These T cell receptor beta chains were read from a single sample in a study of beta chain features in type 1 diabetes. Here immunoSEQ multiplex PCR was the method, and the copy in TCRdb shows in-frame clones only, minus some. The sample lists approximately 360,000 clones, roughly 13% occurring once. Sequenced material: naive CD4+ T cells from blood. The origin of the receptors is a woman between 18 and 29 years old with type 1 diabetes. Each CDR3 is given with its conserved first and last residue. Fields, in order: J gene, D gene, clone size, CDR3 length, V gene, CDR3 protein, CDR3 DNA. The D gene is left open where the match is weak. The size field is filled for only some rows; it gives once, few, many or a size class.

J: TRBJ1-5
D: -
size: -
length: 17
V: TRBV7-2
CDR3: CASSLGYPPGGYQPQHF
DNA: TGTGCCAGCAGCTTAGGATACCCTCCCGGCGGGTATCAGCCCCAGCATTTT

J: TRBJ1-5
D: -
size: few
length: 14
V: TRBV2
CDR3: CASVGQQLNQPQHF
DNA: TGTGCCAGCGTCGGACAGCAACTGAATCAGCCCCAGCATTTT

J: TRBJ2-5
D: -
size: -
length: 14
V: TRBV5-1
CDR3: CATGRGTPQETQYF
DNA: TGCGCCACCGGGCGGGGCACCCCCCAAGAGACCCAGTACTTC

J: TRBJ1-1
D: -
size: -
length: 15
V: TRBV18
CDR3: CASSPGQWGNTEAFF
DNA: TGTGCCAGCTCTCCTGGACAGTGGGGAAACACTGAAGCTTTCTTT

J: TRBJ2-7
D: TRBD2
size: -
length: 15
V: TRBV4-1
CDR3: CASSHLAGPSYEQYF
DNA: TGCGCCAGCAGCCATCTAGCGGGGCCCTCCTACGAGCAGTACTTC

J: TRBJ2-1
D: TRBD2
size: -
length: 15
V: TRBV25-1
CDR3: CASSERLAGANEQFF
DNA: TGTGCCAGCAGTGAAAGGCTAGCGGGAGCCAATGAGCAGTTCTTC

J: TRBJ2-3
D: -
size: -
length: 14
V: TRBV4-2
CDR3: CASSQTGGTDTQYF
DNA: TGTGCCAGCAGCCAAACGGGGGGCACAGATACGCAGTATTTT

J: TRBJ1-4
D: -
size: few
length: 14
V: TRBV10-3
CDR3: CATGQRETNEKLFF
DNA: TGTGCCACCGGACAGAGGGAGACTAATGAAAAACTGTTTTTT

J: TRBJ2-3
D: -
size: -
length: 14
V: TRBV5-1
CDR3: CASSTRTSTDTQYF
DNA: TGCGCCAGCAGCACGCGCACTAGCACAGATACGCAGTATTTT

J: TRBJ2-1
D: TRBD1
size: -
length: 15
V: TRBV18
CDR3: CASSPGQGAGNEQFF
DNA: TGTGCCAGCTCACCAGGACAGGGGGCGGGCAATGAGCAGTTCTTC

J: TRBJ2-7
D: TRBD1
size: -
length: 14
V: TRBV5-4
CDR3: CASSQVSGGDEQYF
DNA: TGTGCCAGCAGCCAAGTGTCAGGGGGAGACGAGCAGTACTTC

J: TRBJ2-4
D: TRBD1
size: few
length: 16
V: TRBV30
CDR3: CAWSETGGWAKNIQYF
DNA: TGTGCCTGGAGTGAGACAGGGGGCTGGGCCAAAAACATTCAGTACTTC

J: TRBJ2-2
D: TRBD1
size: -
length: 15
V: TRBV9
CDR3: CASRRGQGATGELFF
DNA: TGTGCCAGCAGAAGAGGACAGGGGGCGACCGGGGAGCTGTTTTTT

J: TRBJ1-2
D: -
size: -
length: 11
V: TRBV19
CDR3: CASSTLYGYTF
DNA: TGTGCCAGTAGTACCCTATATGGCTACACCTTC

J: TRBJ1-3
D: -
size: -
length: 14
V: TRBV6-6
CDR3: CASSSRGTGNTIYF
DNA: TGTGCCAGCAGTTCCCGGGGGACTGGAAACACCATATATTTT

J: TRBJ1-2
D: -
size: -
length: 13
V: TRBV9
CDR3: CASSRTGSYGYTF
DNA: TGTGCCAGCAGCCGTACAGGGTCCTATGGCTACACCTTC

J: TRBJ2-7
D: -
size: -
length: 15
V: TRBV5-4
CDR3: CASSSGLRGPYEQYF
DNA: TGTGCCAGCAGCTCAGGACTACGAGGACCGTACGAGCAGTACTTC

J: TRBJ1-6
D: TRBD1
size: -
length: 16
V: TRBV4-2
CDR3: CASSQVTDRVKSPLHF
DNA: TGTGCCAGCAGCCAAGTGACCGACAGGGTTAAATCACCCCTCCACTTT

J: TRBJ2-7
D: -
size: -
length: 16
V: TRBV19
CDR3: CASARDTGPLIYEQYF
DNA: TGTGCCAGTGCGAGGGACACCGGACCTCTTATCTACGAGCAGTACTTC

J: TRBJ2-1
D: TRBD2
size: few
length: 19
V: TRBV7-9
CDR3: CASSSLFRLAGSSYNEQFF
DNA: TGTGCCAGCAGCTCATTATTCAGACTAGCGGGGAGCTCCTACAATGAGCAGTTCTTC

J: TRBJ2-7
D: TRBD1
size: -
length: 12
V: TRBV2
CDR3: CANGTGAYEQYF
DNA: TGTGCCAACGGGACAGGGGCCTACGAGCAGTACTTC

J: TRBJ1-4
D: -
size: -
length: 13
V: TRBV30
CDR3: CAWSGQTNEKLFF
DNA: TGTGCCTGGAGTGGGCAGACAAATGAAAAACTGTTTTTT

J: TRBJ2-7
D: TRBD2
size: -
length: 15
V: TRBV6-5
CDR3: CASSPTSGSSYEQYF
DNA: TGTGCCAGCAGCCCGACTAGCGGGAGCTCCTACGAGCAGTACTTC

J: TRBJ2-7
D: -
size: few
length: 15
V: TRBV9
CDR3: CASSVAGGRSYEQYF
DNA: TGTGCCAGCAGCGTAGCGGGGGGCCGCTCCTACGAGCAGTACTTC

J: TRBJ2-3
D: -
size: few
length: 14
V: TRBV5-1
CDR3: CASQKRAVTDTQYF
DNA: TGCGCCAGCCAAAAGAGAGCGGTCACAGATACGCAGTATTTT

J: TRBJ2-3
D: -
size: -
length: 16
V: TRBV7-6
CDR3: CASSLWDSSRGDTQYF
DNA: TGTGCCAGCAGCTTGTGGGACTCTTCTCGGGGAGATACGCAGTATTTT

J: TRBJ2-1
D: TRBD2
size: -
length: 14
V: TRBV9
CDR3: CASSLTSAYNEQFF
DNA: TGTGCCAGCAGTCTGACTAGCGCTTACAATGAGCAGTTCTTC

J: TRBJ1-1
D: TRBD1
size: few
length: 17
V: TRBV12-5
CDR3: CASGLVLSGQGNTEAFF
DNA: TGTGCTAGTGGTTTGGTACTCTCCGGACAGGGAAACACTGAAGCTTTCTTT

J: TRBJ1-2
D: TRBD1
size: -
length: 13
V: TRBV18
CDR3: CASSGTEGVDYTF
DNA: TGTGCCAGCTCAGGGACAGAGGGGGTTGACTACACCTTC

J: TRBJ2-2
D: TRBD1
size: -
length: 17
V: TRBV18
CDR3: CASSLTMDRGRTGELFF
DNA: TGTGCCAGCTCACTAACAATGGACAGGGGAAGGACCGGGGAGCTGTTTTTT

J: TRBJ2-7
D: -
size: few
length: 11
V: TRBV11-3
CDR3: CASSPSYEQYF
DNA: TGTGCCAGCAGCCCGTCCTACGAGCAGTACTTC

J: TRBJ2-7
D: TRBD2
size: few
length: 17
V: TRBV7-8
CDR3: CASSSSASGSGGYEQYF
DNA: TGTGCCAGCAGCAGCTCGGCTAGCGGGAGCGGTGGGTACGAGCAGTACTTC

J: TRBJ2-5
D: TRBD2
size: few
length: 16
V: TRBV7-2
CDR3: CASSPRLAGGKETQYF
DNA: TGTGCCAGCAGCCCTCGACTAGCGGGGGGGAAAGAGACCCAGTACTTC

J: TRBJ2-1
D: TRBD2
size: -
length: 16
V: TRBV27
CDR3: CASSLLAGGPYNEQFF
DNA: TGTGCCAGCAGTTTATTGGCGGGGGGGCCGTACAATGAGCAGTTCTTC

J: TRBJ2-7
D: -
size: -
length: 15
V: TRBV27
CDR3: CASSLSRSPRGEQYF
DNA: TGTGCCAGCAGTTTATCCCGATCACCACGGGGCGAGCAGTACTTC

J: TRBJ2-3
D: -
size: few
length: 16
V: TRBV5-1
CDR3: CASSVRGRGNTDTQYF
DNA: TGCGCCAGCAGCGTCCGAGGGAGGGGGAACACAGATACGCAGTATTTT

J: TRBJ1-2
D: -
size: -
length: 15
V: TRBV7-9
CDR3: CASSSRRARDYGYTF
DNA: TGTGCCAGCAGCTCCCGGAGGGCCAGGGACTATGGCTACACCTTC

J: TRBJ2-1
D: TRBD1
size: few
length: 13
V: TRBV9
CDR3: CASSRTGANEQFF
DNA: TGTGCCAGCAGCCGGACAGGGGCAAATGAGCAGTTCTTC

J: TRBJ2-1
D: -
size: -
length: 16
V: TRBV7-2
CDR3: CASSRTRDKGGNEQFF
DNA: TGTGCCAGCAGCCGCACTCGGGATAAGGGGGGGAATGAGCAGTTCTTC

J: TRBJ2-6
D: -
size: -
length: 15
V: TRBV11-3
CDR3: CASSFSGSGANVLTF
DNA: TGTGCCAGCAGCTTCAGTGGCTCTGGGGCCAACGTCCTGACTTTC

J: TRBJ2-5
D: -
size: few
length: 13
V: TRBV18
CDR3: CASSGGDGETQYF
DNA: TGTGCCAGCTCAGGCGGGGATGGGGAGACCCAGTACTTC

J: TRBJ2-1
D: -
size: few
length: 20
V: TRBV15
CDR3: CATSRPPSFDSPSSYNEQFF
DNA: TGTGCCACCAGCAGACCTCCCTCTTTCGACTCACCGAGCTCCTACAATGAGCAGTTCTTC

J: TRBJ1-2
D: -
size: -
length: 13
V: TRBV13
CDR3: CASSARGGYGYTF
DNA: TGTGCCAGCAGCGCCAGGGGTGGCTATGGCTACACCTTC

J: TRBJ2-3
D: -
size: -
length: 14
V: TRBV6-4
CDR3: CASSDTGSTDTQYF
DNA: TGTGCCAGCAGTGATACGGGGTCAACAGATACGCAGTATTTT

J: TRBJ2-1
D: -
size: few
length: 10
V: TRBV30
CDR3: CASDTNEQFF
DNA: TGTGCCTCGGACACCAATGAGCAGTTCTTC

J: TRBJ1-1
D: -
size: few
length: 15
V: TRBV4-1
CDR3: CASSQEARLNTEAFF
DNA: TGCGCCAGCAGCCAAGAGGCACGCCTGAACACTGAAGCTTTCTTT

J: TRBJ1-1
D: -
size: -
length: 12
V: TRBV19
CDR3: CASSMSRGEAFF
DNA: TGTGCCAGTAGTATGTCGAGGGGGGAAGCTTTCTTT

J: TRBJ1-2
D: -
size: -
length: 11
V: TRBV28
CDR3: CASSPQYGYTF
DNA: TGTGCCAGCAGTCCACAATATGGCTACACCTTC

J: TRBJ2-2
D: TRBD2
size: few
length: 16
V: TRBV12-5
CDR3: CASGLWLAGFPGELFF
DNA: TGTGCTAGTGGTTTGTGGCTAGCGGGATTTCCCGGGGAGCTGTTTTTT

J: TRBJ1-1
D: -
size: -
length: 17
V: TRBV14
CDR3: CASSQVAGSWLNTEAFF
DNA: TGTGCCAGCAGCCAAGTAGCAGGGTCATGGTTGAACACTGAAGCTTTCTTT

J: TRBJ1-2
D: -
size: -
length: 17
V: TRBV7-2
CDR3: CASSRENRVQSSYGYTF
DNA: TGTGCCAGCAGCCGAGAAAACCGAGTACAGTCGAGCTATGGCTACACCTTC

J: TRBJ2-1
D: -
size: -
length: 16
V: TRBV4-3
CDR3: CASSQDLAGAYNEQFF
DNA: TGCGCCAGCAGCCAAGATCTGGCAGGGGCCTACAATGAGCAGTTCTTC

J: TRBJ2-1
D: -
size: -
length: 12
V: TRBV30
CDR3: CAKEGAGNEQFF
DNA: TGTGCTAAAGAAGGCGCCGGGAATGAGCAGTTCTTC